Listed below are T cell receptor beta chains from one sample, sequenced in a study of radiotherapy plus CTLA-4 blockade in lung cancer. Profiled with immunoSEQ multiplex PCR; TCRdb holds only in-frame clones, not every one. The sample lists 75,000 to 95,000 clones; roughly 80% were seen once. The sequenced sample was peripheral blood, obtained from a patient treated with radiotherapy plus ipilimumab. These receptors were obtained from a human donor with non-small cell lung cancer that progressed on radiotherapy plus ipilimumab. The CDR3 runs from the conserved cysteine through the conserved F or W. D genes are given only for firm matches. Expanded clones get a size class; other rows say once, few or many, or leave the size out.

CSVVPSGRIDEQYF,TGCAGCGTTGTACCTAGCGGGAGGATCGACGAGCAGTACTTC,TRBD2,.,TRBV29-1,TRBJ2-7
CASSLALVGTGKEYTF,TGCGCCAGCAGCTTGGCCTTGGTGGGGACAGGGAAGGAGTACACCTTC,TRBD1,.,TRBV5-1,TRBJ1-2
CASSSRGGYYEQYF,TGTGCCAGTAGCAGCCGCGGCGGATACTACGAGCAGTACTTC,.,many,TRBV19,TRBJ2-7
CASNRRTDTEAFF,TGTGCCAGCAACCGAAGGACAGACACTGAAGCTTTCTTT,.,few,TRBV28,TRBJ1-1
CASSPTAGEQYF,TGTGCCAGCAGCCCAACGGCGGGCGAGCAGTACTTC,.,.,TRBV5-4,TRBJ2-7
CASHQYPNTGELFF,TGTGCCAGCCACCAGTACCCGAACACCGGGGAGCTGTTTTTT,.,.,TRBV7-3,TRBJ2-2
CASGGGLAGETQYF,TGTGCCAGCGGAGGGGGACTAGCGGGGGAGACCCAGTACTTC,TRBD2,.,TRBV6-1,TRBJ2-5
CASSPRREETQYF,TGCGCCAGCAGCCCGAGGCGGGAAGAGACCCAGTACTTC,.,.,TRBV5-1,TRBJ2-5
CASSLRQGTQETQYF,TGCGCCAGCAGCCTTAGACAGGGGACCCAAGAGACCCAGTACTTC,TRBD1,.,TRBV5-1,TRBJ2-5
CASSQEGRTTDTQYF,TGCGCCAGCAGCCAAGAAGGGCGCACGACAGATACGCAGTATTTT,.,once,TRBV4-1,TRBJ2-3
CASSFPAGGIDTQYF,TGTGCCAGCAGTTTCCCGGCGGGAGGAATAGATACGCAGTATTTT,TRBD2,.,TRBV6-6,TRBJ2-3
CASSSALDQPQHF,TGTGCCAGCAGTTCCGCGCTAGATCAGCCCCAGCATTTT,.,.,TRBV6-5,TRBJ1-5
CASSSRGHEKLFF,TGTGCCAGCAGCTCCAGGGGGCATGAAAAACTGTTTTTT,TRBD1,.,TRBV5-8,TRBJ1-4
CASSGQGGNQPQHF,TGTGCCAGCAGTGGACAGGGCGGCAATCAGCCCCAGCATTTT,TRBD1,.,TRBV7-9,TRBJ1-5
CASSRDRGNTEAFF,TGTGCCAGCAGCCGGGACAGGGGGAACACTGAAGCTTTCTTT,TRBD1,.,TRBV5-4,TRBJ1-1
CASSDQGKTDTQYF,TGTGCCAGCAGTGACCAGGGGAAAACAGATACGCAGTATTTT,.,.,TRBV2,TRBJ2-3
CASSYFRDTEAFF,TGTGCCAGCAGTTACTTCAGGGACACTGAAGCTTTCTTT,.,.,TRBV6-5,TRBJ1-1
CASSSKQRPYGYTF,TGTGCCAGCAGCTCAAAACAACGGCCCTATGGCTACACCTTC,.,.,TRBV13,TRBJ1-2
CAWSPQGPEQYF,TGTGCCTGGAGTCCCCAGGGCCCCGAGCAGTACTTC,.,.,TRBV30,TRBJ2-7
CASRPRTGGYTEAFF,TGTGCCAGTAGACCCAGGACAGGGGGCTACACTGAAGCTTTCTTT,TRBD1,.,TRBV19,TRBJ1-1
CASSPPDRGNEQYF,TGTGCCAGCAGTCCTCCGGACAGGGGCAACGAGCAGTACTTC,TRBD1,.,TRBV28,TRBJ2-7
CASRGVGGYTF,TGTGCCAGCAGGGGGGTTGGAGGCTACACCTTC,.,.,TRBV6-5,TRBJ1-2
CASSVWTSRRDTQYF,TGTGCCAGCAGTGTATGGACTAGCCGCCGGGATACGCAGTATTTT,TRBD2,.,TRBV6-1,TRBJ2-3